This T cell receptor beta chain was obtained from a study of T-cell reconstitution after alpha-beta-depleted transplantation in children. General study points: At around two months after transplant, the alpha-beta T cells were reportedly derived from several hundred expanded clones that came from non-depleted graft cells. A year had passed since transplant, and T-cell counts and diversity by then came mostly from newly produced T cells. There were some patients whose high TCRbeta diversity at day 60 came from surviving recipient T cells and thymic progenitors.

TCRbeta library construction was performed incorporating unique molecular identifiers. MiXCR was run by TCRdb on the PCR reads, yielding one entry per CDR3 protein. The sample lists about 980,000 distinct CDR3 sequences; 25% to 30% were seen once. This clonotype was detected ten times or more. Its target is unknown. The junction differs from germline at one of its ends, possibly a read error. CDR3 length equals 15 residues. The sequencing used PBMCs, mostly from graft donor cells, collected 360 days after TCRalphabeta/CD19-depleted stem cell transplant. The rearrangement uses TRBV12-3 or TRBV12-4 and TRBJ1-5, with TRBD1 matching over 11 bases. The source of this sequence is a boy under three years old who had a stem cell transplant for SCID, so the T cells may come from the graft donor. The CDR3 protein is CASSLGQGGNQPQHF. The CDR3 DNA reads TGCGCCAGCAGCTTGGGACAGGGGGGCAATCAGCCCCAGCATTTT.